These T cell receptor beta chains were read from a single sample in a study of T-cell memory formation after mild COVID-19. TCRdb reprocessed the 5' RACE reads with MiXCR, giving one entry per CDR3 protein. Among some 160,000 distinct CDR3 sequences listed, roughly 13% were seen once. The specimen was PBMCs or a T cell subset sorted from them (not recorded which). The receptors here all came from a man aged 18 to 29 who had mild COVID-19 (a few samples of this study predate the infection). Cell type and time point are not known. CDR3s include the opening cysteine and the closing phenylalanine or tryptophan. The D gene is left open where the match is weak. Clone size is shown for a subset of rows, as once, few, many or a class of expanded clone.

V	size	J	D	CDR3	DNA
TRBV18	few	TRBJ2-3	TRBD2	CASSPNGGSTDTQYF	TGTGCCAGCTCACCGAACGGGGGGAGCACAGATACGCAGTATTTT
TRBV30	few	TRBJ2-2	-	CAWRGQNTGELFF	TGTGCCTGGAGGGGTCAGAACACCGGGGAGCTGTTTTTT
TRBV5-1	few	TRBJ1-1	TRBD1	CASSITGGGTEAFF	TGCGCCAGCAGCATAACAGGGGGCGGCACTGAAGCTTTCTTT
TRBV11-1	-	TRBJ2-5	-	CASSLLIQETQYF	TGTGCCAGCAGCTTACTGATCCAAGAGACCCAGTACTTC
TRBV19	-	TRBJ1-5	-	CASMMGGTNQPQHF	TGTGCCAGTATGATGGGGGGGACCAATCAGCCCCAGCATTTT
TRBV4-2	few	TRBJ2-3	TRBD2	CASSGGSGNTDTQYF	TGTGCCAGCAGCGGAGGTAGCGGGAATACAGATACGCAGTATTTT
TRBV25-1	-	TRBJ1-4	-	CASSERDLNEKLFF	TGTGCCAGCAGTGAGCGGGATCTAAATGAAAAACTGTTTTTT
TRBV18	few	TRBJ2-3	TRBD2	CASSPLRGGSTDTQYF	TGTGCCAGCTCACCACTGCGGGGGGGTTCCACAGATACGCAGTATTTT
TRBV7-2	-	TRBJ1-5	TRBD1	CASSARDRGYNQPQHF	TGTGCCAGCAGCGCCCGGGACAGGGGATACAATCAGCCCCAGCATTTT
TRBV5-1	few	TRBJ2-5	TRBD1	CASSLLGQGLGTQYF	TGCGCCAGCAGCTTGTTGGGACAGGGGTTGGGGACCCAGTACTTC
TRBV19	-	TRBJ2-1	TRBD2	CASSPGVAGGDEQFF	TGTGCCAGTAGTCCTGGAGTAGCGGGGGGTGATGAGCAGTTCTTC
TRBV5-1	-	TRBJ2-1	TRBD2	CASSGASGLAGKNEQFF	TGCGCCAGCAGTGGGGCTTCTGGACTAGCGGGGAAGAATGAGCAGTTCTTC
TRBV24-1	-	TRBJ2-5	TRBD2	CATSAPGGETQYF	TGTGCCACCAGTGCCCCGGGAGGAGAGACCCAGTACTTC
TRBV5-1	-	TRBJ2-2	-	CASSSGPTTGELFF	TGCGCCAGCAGCTCGGGACCGACGACCGGGGAGCTGTTTTTT
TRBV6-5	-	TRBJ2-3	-	CASSYAPRNTQYF	TGTGCCAGCAGTTACGCTCCGCGGAATACGCAGTATTTT
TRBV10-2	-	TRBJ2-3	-	CASSEWDSMSDTQYF	TGCGCCAGCAGTGAATGGGACTCGATGTCGGATACGCAGTATTTT
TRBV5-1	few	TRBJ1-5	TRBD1	CASSSGQGASQPQHF	TGCGCCAGCAGCTCGGGACAGGGAGCTTCTCAGCCCCAGCATTTT
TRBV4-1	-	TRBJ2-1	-	CASSQGRAGWAYNEQFF	TGCGCCAGCAGCCAGGGAAGAGCAGGGTGGGCCTACAATGAGCAGTTCTTC
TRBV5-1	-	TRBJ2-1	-	CASSLYQGSYNEQFF	TGCGCCAGCAGCTTGTACCAGGGTTCATACAATGAGCAGTTCTTC
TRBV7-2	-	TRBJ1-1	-	CASSHPGTEAFF	TGTGCCAGCAGCCACCCGGGCACTGAAGCTTTCTTT
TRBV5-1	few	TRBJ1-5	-	CASRPDSSNQPQHF	TGCGCCAGCAGGCCGGACAGTTCCAATCAGCCCCAGCATTTT